What follows are 18 T cell receptor beta chains derived from one specimen sequenced in a study of brain metastases from non-small cell lung cancer (dated by TCRdb to 2018 to 2020). Preparation of the library involved the immunoSEQ multiplex PCR assay. This immuneACCESS table, as held by TCRdb, lists in-frame sequences with V and J called but not all clones. Of the missing ones, under half trace to an unresolved V gene in checked studies; the others have no known cause. The table for this sample lists about 16,000 clones; over 75% of them were counted only once. The ten top clones hold 7.5% to 8% of the sample. The sequencing sample was made of primary lung tumor tissue. Interpreted using the paper, the cell subset or site label stands for: primary lung tumor paired with brain metastasis. The receptors originated from a donor at least 40 years old with non-small cell lung cancer.

The genes are TRBV7-8 and TRBJ1-1; the D is unclear. Germline assignment: CDR1 SGHVS and CDR2 FQNEAQ. This CDR3 region has 13 residues. Deletions cut 5 bases from V and 1 base from J, with 8 bases between. CDR3 region: CASSRNTNTEAFF. The DNA of the CDR3 is TGTGCCAGCAGCCGTAACACGAACACTGAAGCTTTCTTT.

CDR3 DNA sequence: TGTGCCAGCAGCATCGAAAAGGCCTCTGGAAACACCATATATTTT. Its translation: CASSIEKASGNTIYF. This chain uses TRBV7-6 with TRBJ1-3, with unresolved D. In germline, CDR1 is SGHVS, CDR2 FNYEAQ. This CDR3 has 15 amino acids. V was cut by 5 bases and J by 0 bases, with 11 bases left in between. Using reference TRBV7-6 and TRBJ1-3 for the parts outside the CDR3, the full variable domain is GAGVSQSPRYKVTKRGQDVALRCDPISGHVSLYWYRQALGQGPEFLTYFNYEAQQDKSGLPNDRFSAERPEGSISTLTIQRTEQRDSAMYRCASSIEKASGNTIYFGEGSWLTVV.

The chain joins TRBV13 to TRBJ1-2; D gene uncertain. V dropped 5 bases and J dropped 5 bases, with 12 bases sitting between them. This CDR3 has 13 amino acids. CDR1 PRHDT and CDR2 FYEKMQ come from the germline V gene (reference sequence). The CDR3 DNA reads TGTGCCAGCAGCCTCGGACCGTATTATGGCTACACCTTC. This encodes CASSLGPYYGYTF.

The chain is built from TRBV4-1 and TRBJ2-5; 10 nucleotides align to TRBD1. The CDR3 sequence is 15 residues long. J lost 2 bases, V lost 8 bases, and 8 bases had no gene match. Germline CDR1 MGHRA, CDR2 YSYEKL. CDR3 loop: CASRRQGASQETQYF. The CDR3 DNA reads as TGCGCCAGCCGGAGACAGGGGGCAAGTCAAGAGACCCAGTACTTC.

The V gene is TRBV7-9, the J gene TRBJ1-1; D is undetermined. V was pared by 3 bases and J by 5 bases, with 10 bases between. The germline V gene has CDR1 SEHNR and CDR2 FQNEAQ (reference sequence). The CDR3 consists of 13 residues. The CDR3 region is CASSLGAGTEAFF. DNA for the CDR3: TGTGCCAGCAGCTTGGGAGCGGGGACTGAAGCTTTCTTT.

The V gene is TRBV19, the J gene TRBJ2-3; tentatively, D is TRBD1 (5 bases). Trimming removed 0 bases at V and 6 bases at J, with 10 bases between. This CDR3 is built from 14 residues. Germline lookup yields CDR1 LNHDA and CDR2 SQIVND (reference sequence). The CDR3 nucleotides read TGTGCCAGTAGTATAGATCAGGGTCGTGATACGCAGTATTTT. Protein product: CASSIDQGRDTQYF.

On this clone itself: Germline is not matched at one junction end, which may reflect a read error. Other nucleotide sequences in the sample specify the same CDR3. The rearrangement joins TRBV5-6 to TRBJ2-3; 8 positions match TRBD1. CDR1 is SGHDT and CDR2 is YYEEEE in the germline V gene. The CDR3 loop spans 17 amino acids. DNA of the CDR3: TGTGCCAGTAGCTTCAGGGGACAGGTCGCCTTAACAGATACGCAGTATTTT. The encoded protein is CASSFRGQVALTDTQYF. Supplemented by reference TRBV5-6 and TRBJ2-3, the full variable domain reads DAGVTQSPTHLIKTRGQQVTLRCSPKSGHDTVSWYQQALGQGPQFIFQYYEEEERQRGNFPDRFSGHQFPNYSSELNVNALLLGDSALYLCASSFRGQVALTDTQYFGPGTRLTVL.

Only a few counts were recorded for this clone. This rearrangement joins TRBV7-8 to TRBJ2-7; D is uncertain. The V end lost 4 bases, the J end lost 4 bases, and 5 bases lay between the germline ends. This CDR3 spans 11 amino acids. The germline V gene has CDR1 SGHVS and CDR2 FQNEAQ. The CDR3 DNA reads as TGTGCCAGCAGCTCCCATTACGAGCAGTACGTC. As protein: CASSSHYEQYV.

The chain employs TRBV28 and TRBJ1-5; TRBD1 matches at 7 bases. J gave up 0 bases and V 4 bases, and 3 bases lay outside the gene matches. CDR3 size: 15 residues. Germline V gene sequence: CDR1 MDHEN, CDR2 SYDVKM. The CDR3 protein is CASSSTGTSNQPQHF. The DNA for the CDR3 is TGTGCCAGCAGTTCGACAGGGACTAGCAATCAGCCCCAGCATTTT. Supplemented by reference TRBV28 and TRBJ1-5, the full variable domain reads DVKVTQSSRYLVKRTGEKVFLECVQDMDHENMFWYRQDPGLGLRLIYFSYDVKMKEKGDIPEGYSVSREKKERFSLILESASTNQTSMYLCASSSTGTSNQPQHFGDGTRLSIL.

The genes are TRBV2 and TRBJ1-1; D is unresolved. V was trimmed by 3 bases and J by 3 bases, leaving 8 bases between them. CDR3 size: 13 residues. Germline-derived CDR1 and CDR2 are SNHLY and FYNNEI. CDR3: CASSEAIYTEAFF. The CDR3 DNA sequence: TGTGCCAGCAGTGAGGCGATTTACACTGAAGCTTTCTTT.

The CDR3 spells CASSPSGAMNTEAFF. In DNA form, the CDR3 reads TGTGCCAGCAGCCCGAGTGGCGCTATGAACACTGAAGCTTTCTTT. V gene TRBV7-3 combines with J gene TRBJ1-1; D not certain. Germline V gene sequence: CDR1 SGHTA, CDR2 FQGTGA. Trimming cost V 5 bases and J 0 bases, with 13 bases left between them. The CDR3 length is 15 residues.

This chain joins TRBV13 and TRBJ2-7; D is perhaps TRBD1 (5 bases). The germline V gene has CDR1 PRHDT and CDR2 FYEKMQ (reference sequence). The CDR3 sequence is 16 residues long. V was pared by 4 bases and J by 0 bases, with 16 bases between. The CDR3 DNA is TGTGCCAGCAGCTCGTTGACAGTTTCTGGCTCCTACGAGCAGTACTTC. Translated: CASSSLTVSGSYEQYF. The whole variable domain, filled in from reference TRBV13 and TRBJ2-7, reads AAGVIQSPRHLIKEKRETATLKCYPIPRHDTVYWYQQGPGQDPQFLISFYEKMQSDKGSIPDRFSAQQFSDYHSELNMSSLELGDSALYFCASSSLTVSGSYEQYFGPGTRLTVT.

This chain joins TRBV2 and TRBJ2-1; possibly TRBD2 for D (7 bases). CDR3 size: 15 residues. CDR1 and CDR2 (germline): SNHLY, FYNNEI. Deletions cut 3 bases from V and 4 bases from J, with 13 bases between. As DNA, the CDR3 is TGTGCCAGCAGTGACGTAGGGGGGGGATACAATGAGCAGTTCTTC. Its translation: CASSDVGGGYNEQFF.

This rearrangement joins TRBV15 to TRBJ1-1; D perhaps matches TRBD1 (6 bases). Germline V gene data show CDR1 as LNHNV and CDR2 as YYDKDF (reference sequence). V lost 2 bases to trimming and J lost 6 bases, with 13 bases between them. CDR3 length: 14 residues. DNA for the CDR3: TGTGCCACCAGCAGACTAACAGGGTCCCCTGAAGCTTTCTTT. Its translation: CATSRLTGSPEAFF.

The rearrangement joins TRBV28 to TRBJ1-1; TRBD1 aligns across 7 bases. Germline-derived CDR1 and CDR2 are MDHEN and SYDVKM. The trim removed 6 bases at V and 1 base at J, leaving 8 bases unmatched. The CDR3 runs to 15 residues. The CDR3 sequence is CASSVQGPANTEAFF. The CDR3 DNA is TGTGCCAGCAGCGTACAGGGGCCCGCGAACACTGAAGCTTTCTTT.

The gene calls are TRBV6-6 and TRBJ2-7; 7 positions agree with TRBD2. V shed 8 bases, J shed 6 bases, and the junction held 7 bases outside the gene matches. Germline lookup yields CDR1 MNHNY and CDR2 SVGAGI (reference sequence). CDR3 length equals 12 residues. CDR3 nucleotide sequence: TGTGCCAGCGGGAGGGGTGGTGGCGAGCAGTACGTC. As protein: CASGRGGGEQYV.

J is TRBJ2-7 and V is TRBV5-6, with D hard to call. The CDR3 length is 11 residues. Germline assignment: CDR1 SGHDT and CDR2 YYEEEE. The V end was cut by 4 bases, the J end by 7 bases, with 9 bases between. CDR3 sequence: CASSLGREQYV. For the CDR3, the DNA is TGTGCCAGCAGCCTAGGCAGGGAGCAGTACGTC.

The genes are TRBV19 and TRBJ2-4; 9 bases fit TRBD2. CDR3 length: 15 residues. V was clipped by 5 bases and J by 3 bases; unmatched bases: 5. Germline assignment: CDR1 LNHDA and CDR2 SQIVND (reference sequence). The CDR3 spells CASSPRGGDKNIQYF. The CDR3, as DNA: TGTGCCAGTAGTCCGCGGGGGGGCGACAAAAACATTCAGTACTTC.